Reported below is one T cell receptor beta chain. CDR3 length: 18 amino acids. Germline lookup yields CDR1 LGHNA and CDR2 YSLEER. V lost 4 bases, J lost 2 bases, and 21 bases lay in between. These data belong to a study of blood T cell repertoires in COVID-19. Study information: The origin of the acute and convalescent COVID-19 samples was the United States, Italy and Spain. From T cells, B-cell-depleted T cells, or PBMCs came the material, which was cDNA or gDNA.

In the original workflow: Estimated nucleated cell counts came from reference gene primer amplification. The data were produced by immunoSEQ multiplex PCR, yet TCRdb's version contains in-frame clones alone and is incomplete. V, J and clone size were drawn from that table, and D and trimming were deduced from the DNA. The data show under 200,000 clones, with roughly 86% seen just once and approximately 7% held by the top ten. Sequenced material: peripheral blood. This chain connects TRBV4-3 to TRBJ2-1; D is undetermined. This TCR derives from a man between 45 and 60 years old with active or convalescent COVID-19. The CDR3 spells CASSPTLVGSRTYNEQFF. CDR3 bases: TGCGCCAGCAGCCCAACGCTCGTGGGCAGCAGAACCTACAATGAGCAGTTCTTC.